The T cell receptor (beta chain) described here comes from a study of sequential checkpoint blockade in melanoma. Study in general: First-line arms were nivolumab then ipilimumab, or the reverse, randomized 1:1. 85 to 95 pretreatment tumor DNA samples were TCRβ immunosequenced.

The treatment was: randomized to nivolumab then ipilimumab (arm A) or the reverse (arm B). CDR3 length equals 14 residues. The V gene lost 4 bases and the J gene lost 5 bases, with 13 bases spanning the gap. In germline, CDR1 is SGHRS, CDR2 YFSETQ. Study results and caveats: In arm A, pretreatment tumor clonality was associated with response. Tumor T-cell fraction and clonality correlated with PD-L1 and CD8+ counts.

As concerns this clone: Its antigen is undetermined.

Measured with immunoSEQ multiplex PCR; TCRdb has only the in-frame clones, and not every one. The data hold under 7,000 clones, with more than 25% observed a single time. Sequencing used tumor tissue (inferred from file names), obtained from a patient given nivolumab and ipilimumab in sequence. The sequence was collected from a human donor with melanoma. V gene TRBV5-1 combines with J gene TRBJ1-5, with D perhaps matching TRBD1 (6 bases). CDR3 residues: CASSPDSPDQPQHF. The CDR3 nucleotides are TGCGCCAGCAGCCCGGACAGTCCCGATCAGCCCCAGCATTTT.